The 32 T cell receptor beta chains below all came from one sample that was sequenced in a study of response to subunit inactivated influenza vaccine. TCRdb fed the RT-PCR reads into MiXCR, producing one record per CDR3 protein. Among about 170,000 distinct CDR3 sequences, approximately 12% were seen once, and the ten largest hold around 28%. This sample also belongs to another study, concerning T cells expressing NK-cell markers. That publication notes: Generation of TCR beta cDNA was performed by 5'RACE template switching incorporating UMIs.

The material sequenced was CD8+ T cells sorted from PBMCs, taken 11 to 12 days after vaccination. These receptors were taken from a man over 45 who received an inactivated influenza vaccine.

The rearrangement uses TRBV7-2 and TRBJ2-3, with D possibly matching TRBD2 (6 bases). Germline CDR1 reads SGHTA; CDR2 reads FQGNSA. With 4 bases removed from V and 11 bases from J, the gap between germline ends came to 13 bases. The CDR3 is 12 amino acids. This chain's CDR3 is CASSSSSVEQYF. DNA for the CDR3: TGTGCCAGCAGCTCGTCTAGCGTGGAGCAGTATTTT.

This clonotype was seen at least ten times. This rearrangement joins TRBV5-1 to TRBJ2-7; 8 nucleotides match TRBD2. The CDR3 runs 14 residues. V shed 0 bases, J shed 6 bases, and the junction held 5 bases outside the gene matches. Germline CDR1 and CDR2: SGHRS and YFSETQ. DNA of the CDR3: TGCGCCAGCAGCTTGGGGAGCGGGAGTGGCGAGCAGTACTTC. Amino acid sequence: CASSLGSGSGEQYF. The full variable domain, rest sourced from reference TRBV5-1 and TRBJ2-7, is KAGVTQTPRYLIKTRGQQVTLSCSPISGHRSVSWYQQTPGQGLQFLFEYFSETQRNKGNFPGRFSGRQFSNSRSEMNVSTLELGDSALYLCASSLGSGSGEQYFGPGTRLTVT.

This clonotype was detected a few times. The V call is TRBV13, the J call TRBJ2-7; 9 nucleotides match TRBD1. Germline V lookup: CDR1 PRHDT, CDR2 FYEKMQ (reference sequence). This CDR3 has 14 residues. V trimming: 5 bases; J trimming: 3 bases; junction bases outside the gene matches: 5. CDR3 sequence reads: CASSTGQGRYEQYF. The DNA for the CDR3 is TGTGCCAGCAGCACGGGACAGGGACGCTACGAGCAGTACTTC.

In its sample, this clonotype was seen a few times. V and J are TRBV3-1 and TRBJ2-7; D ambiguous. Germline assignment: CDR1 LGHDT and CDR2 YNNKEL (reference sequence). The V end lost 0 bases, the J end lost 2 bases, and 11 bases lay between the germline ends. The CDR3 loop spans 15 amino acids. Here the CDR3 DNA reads TGTGCCAGCAGCCAAGATCAGACATTAACCTACGAGCAGTACTTC. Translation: CASSQDQTLTYEQYF.

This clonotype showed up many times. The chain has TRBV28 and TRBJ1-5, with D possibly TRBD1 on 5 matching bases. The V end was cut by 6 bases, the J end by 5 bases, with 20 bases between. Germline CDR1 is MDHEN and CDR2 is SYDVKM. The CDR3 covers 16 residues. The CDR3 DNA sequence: TGTGCCAGCAGGGGCTCGCGGGGCACCATACATCAGCCCCAGCATTTT. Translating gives CASRGSRGTIHQPQHF.

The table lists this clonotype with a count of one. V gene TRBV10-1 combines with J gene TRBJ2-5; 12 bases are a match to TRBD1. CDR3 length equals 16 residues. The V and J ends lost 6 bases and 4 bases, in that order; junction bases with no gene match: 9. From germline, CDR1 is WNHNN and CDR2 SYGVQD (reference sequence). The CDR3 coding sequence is TGCGCCAGCAGGTCCCGGGACAGGGGGCGCCGAGAGACCCAGTACTTC. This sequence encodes CASRSRDRGRRETQYF.

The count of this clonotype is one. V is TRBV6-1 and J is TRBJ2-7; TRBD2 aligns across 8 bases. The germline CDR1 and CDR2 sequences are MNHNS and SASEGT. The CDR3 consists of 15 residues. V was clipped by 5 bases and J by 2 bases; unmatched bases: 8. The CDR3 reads CASSPRGGSAYEQYF. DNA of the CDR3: TGTGCCAGCAGTCCCCGGGGGGGGTCTGCCTACGAGCAGTACTTC.

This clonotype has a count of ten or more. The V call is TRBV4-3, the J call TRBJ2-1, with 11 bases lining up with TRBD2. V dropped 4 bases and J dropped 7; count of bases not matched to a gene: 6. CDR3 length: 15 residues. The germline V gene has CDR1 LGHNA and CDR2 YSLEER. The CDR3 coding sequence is TGCGCCAGCAGCCTACTTCTAGCGGGAGGAAATGAGCAGTTCTTC. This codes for CASSLLLAGGNEQFF.

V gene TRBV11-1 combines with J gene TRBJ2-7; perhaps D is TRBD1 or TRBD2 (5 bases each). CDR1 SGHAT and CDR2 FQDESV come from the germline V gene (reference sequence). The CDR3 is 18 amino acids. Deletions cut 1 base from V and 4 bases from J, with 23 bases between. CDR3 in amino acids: CASSLETQRGRTVYEQYF. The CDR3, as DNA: TGTGCCAGCAGCTTAGAGACCCAGAGGGGCAGGACCGTTTACGAGCAGTACTTC.

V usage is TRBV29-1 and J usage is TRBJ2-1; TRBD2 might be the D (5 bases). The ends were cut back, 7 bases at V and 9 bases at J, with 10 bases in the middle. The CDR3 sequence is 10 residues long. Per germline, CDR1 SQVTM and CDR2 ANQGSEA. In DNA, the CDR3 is TGCAGCGGACTAATTGGTGAGCAGTTCTTC. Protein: CSGLIGEQFF.

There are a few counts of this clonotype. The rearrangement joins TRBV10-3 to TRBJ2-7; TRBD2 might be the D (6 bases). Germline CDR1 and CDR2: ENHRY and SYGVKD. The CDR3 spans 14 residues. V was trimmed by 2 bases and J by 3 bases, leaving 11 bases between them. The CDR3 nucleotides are TGTGCCATCAGTGAGGGGAGGCTCGGCTACGAGCAGTACTTC. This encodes CAISEGRLGYEQYF.

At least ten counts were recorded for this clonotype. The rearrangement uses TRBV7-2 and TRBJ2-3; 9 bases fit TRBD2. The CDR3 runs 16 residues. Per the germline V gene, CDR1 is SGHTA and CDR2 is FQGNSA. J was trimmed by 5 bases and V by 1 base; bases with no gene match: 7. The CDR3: CASSLVAGGPGDTQYF. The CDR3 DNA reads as TGTGCCAGCAGCTTAGTGGCGGGAGGGCCCGGAGATACGCAGTATTTT.

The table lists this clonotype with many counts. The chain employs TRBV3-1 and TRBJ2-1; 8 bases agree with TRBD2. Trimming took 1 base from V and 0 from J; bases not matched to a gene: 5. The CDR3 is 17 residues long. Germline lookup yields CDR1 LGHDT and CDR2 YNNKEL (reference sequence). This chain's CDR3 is CASSQAALAGSYNEQFF. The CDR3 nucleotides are TGTGCCAGCAGCCAAGCGGCGCTAGCGGGCTCCTACAATGAGCAGTTCTTC.

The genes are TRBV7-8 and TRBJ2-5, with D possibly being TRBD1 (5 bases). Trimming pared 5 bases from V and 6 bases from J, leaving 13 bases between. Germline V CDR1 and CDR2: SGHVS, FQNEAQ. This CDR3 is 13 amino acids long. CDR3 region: CASSPRPGQTQYF. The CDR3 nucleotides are TGTGCCAGCAGCCCACGACCAGGGCAGACCCAGTACTTC.

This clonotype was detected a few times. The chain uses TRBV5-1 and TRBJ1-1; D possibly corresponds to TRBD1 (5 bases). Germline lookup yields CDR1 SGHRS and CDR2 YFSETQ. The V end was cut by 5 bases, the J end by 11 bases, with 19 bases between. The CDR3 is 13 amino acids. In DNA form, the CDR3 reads TGCGCCAGCAGTGCCGGGACTCCCTTCGGGGCTTTCTTT. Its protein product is CASSAGTPFGAFF.

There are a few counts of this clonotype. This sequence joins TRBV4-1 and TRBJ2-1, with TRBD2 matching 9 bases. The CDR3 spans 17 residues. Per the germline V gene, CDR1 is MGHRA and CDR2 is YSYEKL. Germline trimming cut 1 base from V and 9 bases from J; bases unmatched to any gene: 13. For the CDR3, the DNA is TGCGCCAGCAGCCAAGGAAGAACGGGACTAGCCAAGGGTGAGCAGTTCTTC. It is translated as CASSQGRTGLAKGEQFF.

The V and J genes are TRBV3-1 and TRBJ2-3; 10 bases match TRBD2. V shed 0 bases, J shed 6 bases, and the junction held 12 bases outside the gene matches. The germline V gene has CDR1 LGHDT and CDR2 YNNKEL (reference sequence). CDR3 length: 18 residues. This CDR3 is CASSQDRSLAGVGDTQYF. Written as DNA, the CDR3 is TGTGCCAGCAGCCAAGATAGATCTCTAGCGGGAGTTGGGGATACGCAGTATTTT.

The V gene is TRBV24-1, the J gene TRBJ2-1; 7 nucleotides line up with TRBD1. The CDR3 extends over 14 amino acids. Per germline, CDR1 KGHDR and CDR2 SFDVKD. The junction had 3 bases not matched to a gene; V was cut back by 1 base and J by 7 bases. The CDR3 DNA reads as TGTGCCACCAGTGATTTTACGACAGGGAATGAGCAGTTCTTC. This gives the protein CATSDFTTGNEQFF.

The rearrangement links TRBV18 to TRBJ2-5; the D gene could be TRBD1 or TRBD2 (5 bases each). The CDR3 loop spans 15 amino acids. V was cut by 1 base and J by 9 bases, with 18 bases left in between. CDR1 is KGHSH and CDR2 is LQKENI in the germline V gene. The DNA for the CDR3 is TGTGCCAGCTCACCACAGAGGGGTTCCTCTTGGGCCCAGTACTTC. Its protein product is CASSPQRGSSWAQYF.

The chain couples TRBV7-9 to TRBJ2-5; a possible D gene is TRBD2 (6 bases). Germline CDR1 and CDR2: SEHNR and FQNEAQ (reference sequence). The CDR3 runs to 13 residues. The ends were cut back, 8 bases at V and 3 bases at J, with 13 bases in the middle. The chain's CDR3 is CASRDFAKETQYF. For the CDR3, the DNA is TGTGCCAGCCGGGACTTTGCTAAAGAGACCCAGTACTTC.

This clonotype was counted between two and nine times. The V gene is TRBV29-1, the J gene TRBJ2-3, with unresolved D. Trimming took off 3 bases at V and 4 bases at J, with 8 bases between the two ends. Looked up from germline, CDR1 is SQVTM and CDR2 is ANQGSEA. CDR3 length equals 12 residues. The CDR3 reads CSVDFRSDTQYF. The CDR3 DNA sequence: TGCAGCGTTGATTTTCGGTCAGATACGCAGTATTTT.

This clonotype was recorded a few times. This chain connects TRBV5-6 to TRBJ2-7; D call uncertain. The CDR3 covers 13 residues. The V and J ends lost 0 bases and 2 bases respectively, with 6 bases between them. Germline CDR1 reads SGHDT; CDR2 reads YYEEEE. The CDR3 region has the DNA TGTGCCAGCAGCTTGGCACGAGCCTACGAGCAGTACTTC. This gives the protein CASSLARAYEQYF.

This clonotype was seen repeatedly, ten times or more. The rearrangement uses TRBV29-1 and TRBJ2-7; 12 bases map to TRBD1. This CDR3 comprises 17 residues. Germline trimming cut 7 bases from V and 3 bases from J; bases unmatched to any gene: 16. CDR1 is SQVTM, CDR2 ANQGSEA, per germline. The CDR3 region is CSAIFILGTGGLYEQYF. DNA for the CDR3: TGCAGCGCCATTTTTATTTTAGGGACAGGGGGCCTCTACGAGCAGTACTTC.

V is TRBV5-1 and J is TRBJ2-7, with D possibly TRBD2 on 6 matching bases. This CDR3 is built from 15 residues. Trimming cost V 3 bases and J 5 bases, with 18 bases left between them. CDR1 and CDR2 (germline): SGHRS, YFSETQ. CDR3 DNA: TGCGCCAGCAGCTGGGGTCCAGGAGGACTAAACGAGCAGTACTTC. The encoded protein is CASSWGPGGLNEQYF.

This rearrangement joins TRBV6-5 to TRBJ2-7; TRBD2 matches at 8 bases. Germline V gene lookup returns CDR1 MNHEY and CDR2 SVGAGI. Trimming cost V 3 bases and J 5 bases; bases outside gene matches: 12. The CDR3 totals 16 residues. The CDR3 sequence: CASSYSFVGRADEQYF. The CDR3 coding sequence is TGTGCCAGCAGTTATAGTTTTGTCGGGAGGGCTGACGAGCAGTACTTC.

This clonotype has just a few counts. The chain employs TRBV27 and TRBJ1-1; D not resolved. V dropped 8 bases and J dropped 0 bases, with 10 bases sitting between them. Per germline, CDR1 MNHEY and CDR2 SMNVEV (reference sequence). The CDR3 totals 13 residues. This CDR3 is CASGRHLNTEAFF. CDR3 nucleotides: TGTGCCAGCGGCCGACATTTGAACACTGAAGCTTTCTTT.

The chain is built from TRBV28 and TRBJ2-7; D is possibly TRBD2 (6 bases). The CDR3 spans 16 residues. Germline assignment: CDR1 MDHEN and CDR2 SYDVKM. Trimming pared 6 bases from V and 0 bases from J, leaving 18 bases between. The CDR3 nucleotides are TGTGCCAGCAGATCTATCCGGGACTCCCTCTCCTACGAGCAGTACTTC. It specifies CASRSIRDSLSYEQYF. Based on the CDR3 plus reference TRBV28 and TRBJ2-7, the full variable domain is DVKVTQSSRYLVKRTGEKVFLECVQDMDHENMFWYRQDPGLGLRLIYFSYDVKMKEKGDIPEGYSVSREKKERFSLILESASTNQTSMYLCASRSIRDSLSYEQYFGPGTRLTVT.

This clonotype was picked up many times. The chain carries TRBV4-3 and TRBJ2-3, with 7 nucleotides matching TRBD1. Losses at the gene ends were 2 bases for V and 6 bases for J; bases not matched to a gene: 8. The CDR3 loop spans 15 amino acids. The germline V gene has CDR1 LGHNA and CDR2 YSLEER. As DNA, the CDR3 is TGCGCCAGCAGCCAACGGGACAGACCACACGATACGCAGTATTTT. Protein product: CASSQRDRPHDTQYF.

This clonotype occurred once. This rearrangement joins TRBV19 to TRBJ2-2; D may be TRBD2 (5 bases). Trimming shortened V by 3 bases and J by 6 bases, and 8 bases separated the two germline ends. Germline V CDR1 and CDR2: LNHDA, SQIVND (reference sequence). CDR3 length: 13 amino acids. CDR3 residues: CASSIGDAGELFF. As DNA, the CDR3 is TGTGCCAGTAGTATCGGGGATGCCGGGGAGCTGTTTTTT. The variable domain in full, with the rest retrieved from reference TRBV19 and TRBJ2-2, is DGGITQSPKYLFRKEGQNVTLSCEQNLNHDAMYWYRQDPGQGLRLIYYSQIVNDFQKGDIAEGYSVSREKKESFPLTVTSAQKNPTAFYLCASSIGDAGELFFGEGSRLTVL.

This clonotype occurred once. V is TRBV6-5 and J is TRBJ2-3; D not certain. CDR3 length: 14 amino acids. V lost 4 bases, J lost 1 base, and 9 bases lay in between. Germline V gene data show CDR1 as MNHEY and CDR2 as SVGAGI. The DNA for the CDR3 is TGTGCCAGCAGTTCTTCACGGGGCACAGATACGCAGTATTTT. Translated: CASSSSRGTDTQYF.

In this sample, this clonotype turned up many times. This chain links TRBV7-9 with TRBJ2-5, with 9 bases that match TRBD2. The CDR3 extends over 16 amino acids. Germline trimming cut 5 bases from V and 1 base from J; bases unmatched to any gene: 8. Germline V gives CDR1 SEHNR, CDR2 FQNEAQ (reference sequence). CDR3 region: CASSKIAGEIQETQYF. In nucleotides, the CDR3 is TGTGCCAGCAGCAAGATAGCGGGAGAAATCCAAGAGACCCAGTACTTC.

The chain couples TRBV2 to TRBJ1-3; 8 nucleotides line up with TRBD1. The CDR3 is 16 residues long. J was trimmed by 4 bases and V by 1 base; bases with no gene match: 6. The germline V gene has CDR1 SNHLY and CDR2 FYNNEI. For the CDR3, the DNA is TGTGCCAGCAGTGAAGGGCAGACAGGGGACGGAAACACCATATATTTT. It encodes CASSEGQTGDGNTIYF.